A single T cell receptor beta chain is shown here with its context. Its antigen is still unknown. This entry belongs to a study of graft-versus-host responses after intestinal transplantation. Study-level background: Recipients uniformly received anti-thymocyte globulin induction, followed by tacrolimus and steroids for roughly 3 years.

TCRdb's copy holds only in-frame clones and misses some; the assay was immunoSEQ multiplex PCR. The table lists about 86,000 clones, about nine tenths of them singletons. The study, taken as a whole, reports: Some GvH clones were seen earlier in gut or blood, suggesting intestinal origin. Researchers found peak circulating GvH clone levels linked to early post-transplant HvG declines.

The sample was unstimulated CD4+ T cells sorted from spleen or lymph node cells, taken before transplant. This TCR came from a human donor who was the organ donor for an intestinal transplant.

The CDR3 here is CASGRPSGRAALGETQYF. The CDR3 nucleotides are TGCGCCAGCGGACGACCTAGCGGGAGGGCCGCGTTAGGCGAGACCCAGTACTTC. V gene TRBV5-1 combines with J gene TRBJ2-5; 12 nucleotides agree with TRBD2. Trimming at V came to 7 bases and at J to 5 bases, leaving 18 bases not matched to a gene. This CDR3 comprises 18 residues. The V gene's germline CDR1 is SGHRS and CDR2 YFSETQ.